The 32 T cell receptor beta chains below were found in one sample sequenced in a study of blood T cell repertoires in COVID-19. Some clones are missing from TCRdb's copy, which holds only in-frame ones; the method was immunoSEQ multiplex PCR. This sample has under 300,000 clones, with approximately 86% found just once. Sequencing used PBMCs or T cells enriched from blood (not recorded which). The receptors were sampled from a woman in her fifties or sixties who had recovered from COVID-19.

This chain joins TRBV11-3 and TRBJ2-7; 14 nucleotides line up with TRBD2. This CDR3 has 18 amino acids. Trimming at V came to 3 bases and at J to 7 bases, leaving 14 bases not matched to a gene. Germline-derived CDR1 and CDR2 are SGHNT and YENEEA. The CDR3 DNA reads as TGTGCCAGCAGCTTGTCACCGGGACTAGCGGGAGTAACGGGGGAGCAGTACTTC. Translated: CASSLSPGLAGVTGEQYF.

The V call is TRBV28, the J call TRBJ1-1; 9 positions agree with TRBD1. CDR3 length equals 14 residues. The germline gives CDR1 MDHEN, CDR2 SYDVKM. V dropped 5 bases and J dropped 1; count of bases not matched to a gene: 2. This CDR3 reads CASSPGQGNTEAFF. The DNA of the CDR3 is TGTGCCAGCAGTCCGGGACAGGGGAACACTGAAGCTTTCTTT.

The rearrangement uses TRBV6-1 and TRBJ2-5; the D gene is possibly TRBD2 (5 bases). Trimming stripped 6 bases from V and 2 bases from J, with 7 bases between. The CDR3 has 12 residues. The germline gives CDR1 MNHNS, CDR2 SASEGT. In DNA, the CDR3 is TGTGCCAGCAGGACTAATCAAGAGACCCAGTACTTC. Amino acid sequence: CASRTNQETQYF.

The V gene is TRBV7-9, the J gene TRBJ2-5, with D possibly being TRBD2 (7 bases). The CDR3 consists of 16 residues. Trimming removed 5 bases at V and 0 bases at J, with 16 bases between. In germline, CDR1 is SEHNR, CDR2 FQNEAQ (reference sequence). The CDR3 loop is CASSPGEGSYQETQYF. The CDR3 coding sequence is TGTGCCAGCAGCCCAGGGGAGGGAAGTTACCAAGAGACCCAGTACTTC.

This clone has a handful of counts. The chain combines TRBV12-3 or TRBV12-4 with TRBJ1-2, with a weak D call TRBD1 (5 bases). Trimming shortened V by 1 base and J by 7 bases, and 7 bases separated the two germline ends. CDR3 length: 12 amino acids. The CDR3 region is CASSLEGLGYTF. The CDR3 DNA follows: TGTGCCAGCAGTTTAGAGGGGCTTGGCTACACCTTC.

This chain's CDR3 is CASSLQGAGSTEAFF. CDR3 sequence (DNA): TGCGCCAGCAGCTTGCAGGGGGCAGGTAGTACTGAAGCTTTCTTT. V and J are TRBV5-1 and TRBJ1-1; 8 bases are a match to TRBD1. This CDR3 has 15 amino acids. V shed 1 base and J 5 bases; nucleotides not matched to a gene: 7. Germline CDR1 reads SGHRS; CDR2 reads YFSETQ.

This clone has just one count. J is TRBJ2-2 and V is TRBV2; tentatively, D is TRBD2 (5 bases). V lost 0 bases to trimming and J lost 3 bases, with 23 bases between them. Germline loops: CDR1 SNHLY, CDR2 FYNNEI. This CDR3 has 20 residues. The DNA for the CDR3 is TGTGCCAGCAGTGAAGCGCCCCCGGGATCCGCCTCCGCGGACACCGGGGAGCTGTTTTTT. It codes for CASSEAPPGSASADTGELFF. The whole variable domain, remainder taken from reference TRBV2 and TRBJ2-2, is EPEVTQTPSHQVTQMGQEVILRCVPISNHLYFYWYRQILGQKVEFLVSFYNNEISEKSEIFDDQFSVERPDGSNFTLKIRSTKLEDSAMYFCASSEAPPGSASADTGELFFGEGSRLTVL.

V gene TRBV14 combines with J gene TRBJ1-1; TRBD1 agrees at 7 bases. CDR3 length: 15 residues. Germline CDR1 and CDR2: SGHDN and FVKESK. V shed 2 bases, J shed 4 bases, and the junction held 7 bases outside the gene matches. CDR3 loop: CASSQYRDRLTEAFF. In DNA form, the CDR3 reads TGTGCCAGCAGCCAATATCGGGACAGACTCACTGAAGCTTTCTTT.

This chain uses TRBV6-5 with TRBJ1-3; D unclear. Germline V gives CDR1 MNHEY, CDR2 SVGAGI. The CDR3 runs to 15 residues. V was pared by 2 bases and J by 0 bases, with 8 bases between. CDR3 amino acids: CASSYSGFSGNTIYF. The CDR3 coding sequence is TGTGCCAGCAGTTACAGCGGTTTCTCTGGAAACACCATATATTTT.

A few counts support this clone. The rearrangement uses TRBV7-3 and TRBJ2-2; TRBD2 is a possible D gene (6 bases). The V gene lost 8 bases and the J gene lost 2 bases, with 9 bases spanning the gap. CDR1 is SGHTA, CDR2 FQGTGA, per germline. This CDR3 comprises 13 residues. The CDR3 DNA reads as TGTGCCAGCCGAGCGGGCAACACCGGGGAGCTGTTTTTT. This translates into CASRAGNTGELFF.

The rearrangement links TRBV3-1 (or the pseudogene TRBV3-2) to TRBJ1-4, with 8 bases matching TRBD1. In germline, CDR1 is LGHDT, CDR2 YNNKEL (reference sequence). The V segment lost 4 bases and the J segment 7 bases; nucleotides outside the gene matches: 8. This CDR3 is 15 amino acids long. Here the CDR3 DNA reads TGTGCCAGCAGCCCTCGCGACAGGGGCGGTGAAAAACTGTTTTTT. This gives the protein CASSPRDRGGEKLFF.

This clone was seen a handful of times. The chain combines TRBV25-1 with TRBJ1-4; D not certain. The CDR3 has 14 amino acids. V was clipped by 9 bases and J by 5 bases, with 16 bases between them. Germline V gene lookup returns CDR1 MGHDK and CDR2 SYGVNS. CDR3 coding DNA: TGTGCCAGTACTCTCCCCGGTGTGAATGAAAAACTGTTTTTT. Translation: CASTLPGVNEKLFF.

The chain recombines TRBV5-4 with TRBJ1-1; 8 bases agree with TRBD1. This CDR3 region has 15 residues. Germline V CDR1 and CDR2: SGHNT, YYREEE (reference sequence). J gave up 3 bases and V 4 bases, and 8 bases lay outside the gene matches. CDR3 sequence reads: CASSRDRLGDTEAFF. In DNA, the CDR3 is TGTGCCAGCAGCAGGGACAGGCTAGGGGACACTGAAGCTTTCTTT.

The CDR3 coding sequence is TGTGCCAGTAAAGTAGAGGTCAGTAATCATCAGCCCCAGCATTTT. This gives the protein CASKVEVSNHQPQHF. The chain combines TRBV19 with TRBJ1-5; D uncertain. The CDR3 has 15 residues. The germline V and J ends were trimmed by 7 bases and 5 bases, with 18 bases remaining between them. CDR1 LNHDA and CDR2 SQIVND come from the germline V gene (reference sequence).

This clone was recorded only once. The CDR3 is CASSGGPDNTEAFF. The CDR3 DNA reads TGTGCCAGCAGCGGAGGTCCGGATAACACTGAAGCTTTCTTT. V gene TRBV11-3 combines with J gene TRBJ1-1, with D uncertain. The germline V gene has CDR1 SGHNT and CDR2 YENEEA. The CDR3 contains 14 residues. The V end was cut by 5 bases, the J end by 2 bases, with 12 bases between.

The chain is built from TRBV20-1 and TRBJ1-5; D is ambiguous. This CDR3 has 15 amino acids. Germline loops: CDR1 DFQATT, CDR2 SNEGSKA (reference sequence). Deletions cut 3 bases from V and 4 bases from J, with 16 bases between. The DNA for the CDR3 is TGCAGTGCTAGTACGGCAGGTGAAACGAATCAGCCCCAGCATTTT. It specifies CSASTAGETNQPQHF.

The count of this clone is one. V gene TRBV28 combines with J gene TRBJ2-5; 9 bases agree with TRBD2. Germline V gene lookup returns CDR1 MDHEN and CDR2 SYDVKM. The J segment lost 5 bases and the V segment lost 4 bases, leaving 8 bases of the junction unmatched. This CDR3 spans 15 amino acids. CDR3 sequence (DNA): TGTGCCAGCAGTTCTTGGCGGGAGGGGGAGGAGACCCAGTACTTC. This gives the protein CASSSWREGEETQYF.

The genes are TRBV2 and TRBJ1-1; D unclear. Germline values: CDR1 SNHLY, CDR2 FYNNEI. The CDR3 has 13 amino acids. The V end was cut by 0 bases, the J end by 11 bases, with 13 bases between. CDR3 in amino acids: CASSEASRREAFF. The CDR3 DNA follows: TGTGCCAGCAGTGAAGCGTCCCGGAGGGAGGCTTTCTTT.

V is TRBV28 and J is TRBJ2-2; D possibly corresponds to TRBD2 (5 bases). Germline CDR1 and CDR2: MDHEN and SYDVKM. CDR3 length equals 14 residues. Trimming removed 6 bases from V and 3 bases from J, with 11 bases in between. The DNA of the CDR3 is TGTGCCAGCAGCCCGGGGTGGGACACCGGGGAGCTGTTTTTT. Residues: CASSPGWDTGELFF.

The chain has TRBV6-5 and TRBJ1-3; D is perhaps TRBD1 (5 bases). CDR3 length: 16 amino acids. Germline V CDR1 and CDR2: MNHEY, SVGAGI. Trimming removed 0 bases at V and 8 bases at J, with 17 bases between. CDR3 in DNA: TGTGCCAGCAGTTACTCCGGGTCCCGGGGGGATCACACCATATATTTT. Protein sequence: CASSYSGSRGDHTIYF.

CDR3 region: CASSRAGTARSYGYTF. Written as DNA, the CDR3 is TGTGCCAGTAGTAGAGCCGGGACAGCGAGGAGCTATGGCTACACCTTC. This sequence joins TRBV19 and TRBJ1-2; 7 positions agree with TRBD1. V dropped 4 bases and J dropped 4; count of bases not matched to a gene: 12. The V gene's germline CDR1 is LNHDA and CDR2 SQIVND (reference sequence). CDR3 length: 16 residues.

The chain is built from TRBV6-2 or TRBV6-3 and TRBJ2-7; 8 nucleotides align to TRBD2. J lost 3 bases, V lost 2 bases, and 6 bases had no gene match. The CDR3 consists of 15 residues. CDR1 and CDR2 (germline): MNHEY, SVGEGT. The CDR3 region is CASSYGREAGYEQYF. DNA of the CDR3: TGTGCCAGCAGTTACGGGCGGGAGGCTGGCTACGAGCAGTACTTC.

The genes are TRBV11-2 and TRBJ2-5, with D unresolved. Trimming removed 4 bases at V and 7 bases at J, with 7 bases between. Germline V gene sequence: CDR1 SGHAT, CDR2 FQNNGV. The CDR3 extends over 11 amino acids. CDR3 residues: CASSSRGTQYF. The DNA for the CDR3 is TGTGCCAGCAGCTCGCGTGGGACCCAGTACTTC.

The chain carries TRBV6-2 or TRBV6-3 and TRBJ2-3; D perhaps matches TRBD2 (6 bases). The V gene's germline CDR1 is MNHEY and CDR2 SVGEGT. The CDR3 consists of 14 residues. V was cut by 5 bases and J by 0 bases, with 9 bases left in between. The CDR3, as DNA: TGTGCCAGCAGTCCGGGGACTAGCACAGATACGCAGTATTTT. This translates into CASSPGTSTDTQYF.

This chain links TRBV27 with TRBJ2-3, with D maybe TRBD1 (5 bases). This CDR3 is built from 19 residues. With 3 bases removed from V and 0 bases from J, the gap between germline ends came to 22 bases. Germline CDR1 is MNHEY and CDR2 is SMNVEV (reference sequence). CDR3 loop: CASSFRTDGQGSSTDTQYF. The CDR3 region has the DNA TGTGCCAGCAGTTTTCGAACCGACGGACAAGGTTCTAGCACAGATACGCAGTATTTT.

The V gene is TRBV14, the J gene TRBJ2-1; D call uncertain. In germline, CDR1 is SGHDN, CDR2 FVKESK. The CDR3 length is 11 residues. With 3 bases removed from V and 9 bases from J, the gap between germline ends came to 6 bases. The CDR3 region has the DNA TGTGCCAGCAGCCATAGTTTTGAGCAGTTCTTC. Its translation is CASSHSFEQFF.

This chain connects TRBV20-1 to TRBJ1-1; weak D call: TRBD1 (5 bases). The CDR3 sequence is 14 residues long. The germline CDR1 and CDR2 sequences are DFQATT and SNEGSKA (reference sequence). Trimming shortened V by 3 bases and J by 3 bases, and 14 bases separated the two germline ends. The CDR3 nucleotides read TGCAGTGCTAGTCTCCCCGACAGCGACACTGAAGCTTTCTTT. Its protein product is CSASLPDSDTEAFF.

V usage is TRBV6-5 and J usage is TRBJ1-2; D uncertain. The CDR3 sequence is 14 residues long. Germline CDR1 reads MNHEY; CDR2 reads SVGAGI. The ends were cut back, 7 bases at V and 0 bases at J, with 12 bases in the middle. The CDR3 loop is CASTKSRANYGYTF. CDR3 nucleotides: TGTGCCAGCACCAAAAGCCGGGCTAACTATGGCTACACCTTC.

The rearrangement uses TRBV28 and TRBJ2-7, with D tentatively TRBD2 (7 bases). The CDR3 totals 15 residues. Trimming stripped 2 bases from V and 0 bases from J, with 11 bases between. Germline CDR1 reads MDHEN; CDR2 reads SYDVKM. The CDR3 loop is CASSLRGANSYEQYF. CDR3 sequence (DNA): TGTGCCAGCAGTTTACGGGGGGCTAACTCCTACGAGCAGTACTTC.

V usage is TRBV19 and J usage is TRBJ1-2; D ambiguous. Trimming removed 5 bases from V and 6 bases from J, with 22 bases in between. The germline V gene has CDR1 LNHDA and CDR2 SQIVND (reference sequence). This CDR3 has 16 residues. CDR3 sequence (DNA): TGTGCCAGTAGTTCCCGGAAACGGGATTCAAGAAATGGCTACACCTTC. Amino acids: CASSSRKRDSRNGYTF.

The rearrangement links TRBV28 to TRBJ1-5; 8 bases map to TRBD1. Germline-derived CDR1 and CDR2 are MDHEN and SYDVKM. CDR3 size: 16 residues. J was trimmed by 2 bases and V by 2 bases; bases with no gene match: 5. The CDR3 DNA reads TGTGCCAGCAGTTTACCAGGGGGCTACGGCAATCAGCCCCAGCATTTT. The encoded protein is CASSLPGGYGNQPQHF.

The chain has TRBV12-5 and TRBJ1-2, with TRBD1 identical over 8 bases. This CDR3 has 15 amino acids. Unmatched junction bases numbered 6, after V lost 0 bases and J lost 6 bases. In germline, CDR1 is LGHNT, CDR2 FRNRAP. This CDR3 is CASGLVVDRVHGYTF. Here the CDR3 DNA reads TGTGCTAGTGGTTTGGTTGTGGACAGGGTTCATGGCTACACCTTC.